This T cell receptor beta chain was sequenced in a study of T cell responses to AZD1222 COVID-19 vaccine. Regarding the study as a whole: Across spike, vaccine-associated CD4 TCRs were found, dominant at 160-218 and 743-854. Only a handful of people who got AZD1222 tested seropositive at baseline. After two AZD1222 doses, spike-specific TCR breadth and depth rose versus day 0. Reportedly, nearly half of unique spike TCRs recognized epitopes outside B.1.351/B.1.1.7 mutations.

Between the trimmed V and J ends, which lost 4 bases and 6 bases, there was a span of 15 bases. This CDR3 has 15 residues. From germline, CDR1 is WSHSY and CDR2 SAAADI. Profiled with immunoSEQ multiplex PCR; TCRdb holds only in-frame clones, not every one. The profile covers approximately 180,000 clones, with 70% to 90% appearing a single time and approximately 1.6% taken by the ten largest. Comments on this clone: Antigen unknown.

The V and J genes are TRBV10-2 and TRBJ2-2; tentative D call: TRBD2 (5 bases). The sequence was collected from an adult in good health. The sample in question was peripheral blood, obtained on day 0 of AZD1222 vaccination. The CDR3 DNA reads TGCGCCAGCAGTGGGGGAGAAGCTGGGGCCGGGGAGCTGTTTTTT. Translation: CASSGGEAGAGELFF.